This T cell receptor beta chain was observed in a study of shared clonotypes between healthy human individuals. Whole-study results and caveats: Only blood underwent sampling, and tissue repertoires likely differ.

Trimming removed 1 base from V and 4 bases from J; junction bases left unmatched: 1. The CDR3 has 13 amino acids. CDR1 and CDR2 (germline): SGHDN, FVKESK. TCRdb's copy holds only in-frame clones and misses some; the assay was immunoSEQ multiplex PCR. The sample contains around 1,900,000 clones, about 93% of which appear only once. Positively selected for CCR7, the CD45RO-negative cells used as naive CD8 cells excluded terminally differentiated effector memory CD45RA+ cells. Those who donated, Caucasian adults without exception, all lived in Nashville, Tennessee. Turning to this clone: Its specificity is not known. The sample carries other DNA sequences with the same CDR3.

The receptor comes from a man between 18 and 35 years old in good health. Some clones in this sample may be carry-over from other donors' samples. Input material: naive CD8+ T cells from PBMCs. This chain joins TRBV14 and TRBJ2-7, with 7 nucleotides matching TRBD2. The CDR3 region is CASSQGEGYEQYF. In DNA form, the CDR3 reads TGTGCCAGCAGCCAAGGGGAGGGGTACGAGCAGTACTTC.